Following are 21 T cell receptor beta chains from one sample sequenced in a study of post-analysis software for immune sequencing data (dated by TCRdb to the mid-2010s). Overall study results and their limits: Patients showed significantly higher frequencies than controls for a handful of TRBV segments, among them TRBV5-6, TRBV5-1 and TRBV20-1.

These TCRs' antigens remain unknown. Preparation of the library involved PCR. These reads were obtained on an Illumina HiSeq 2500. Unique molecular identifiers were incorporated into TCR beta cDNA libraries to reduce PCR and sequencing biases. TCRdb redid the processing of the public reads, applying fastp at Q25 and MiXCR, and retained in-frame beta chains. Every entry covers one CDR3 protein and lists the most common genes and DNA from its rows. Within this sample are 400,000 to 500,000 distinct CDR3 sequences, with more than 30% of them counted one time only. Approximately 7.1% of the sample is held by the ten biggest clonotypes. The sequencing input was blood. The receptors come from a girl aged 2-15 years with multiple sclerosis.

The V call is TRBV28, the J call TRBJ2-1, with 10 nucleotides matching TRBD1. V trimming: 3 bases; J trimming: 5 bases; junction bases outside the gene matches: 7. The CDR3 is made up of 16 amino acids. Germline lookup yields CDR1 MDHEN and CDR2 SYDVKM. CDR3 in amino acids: CASSLLAGTGDNEQFF. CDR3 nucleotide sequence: TGTGCCAGCAGTTTGCTCGCCGGGACAGGGGACAATGAGCAGTTCTTC.

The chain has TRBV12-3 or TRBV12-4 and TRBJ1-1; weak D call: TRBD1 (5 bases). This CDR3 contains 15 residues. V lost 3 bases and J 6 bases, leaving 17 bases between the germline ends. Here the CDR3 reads CASSFYASTGAEAFF. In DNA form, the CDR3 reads TGTGCCAGCAGTTTCTATGCGTCCACAGGCGCTGAAGCTTTCTTT.

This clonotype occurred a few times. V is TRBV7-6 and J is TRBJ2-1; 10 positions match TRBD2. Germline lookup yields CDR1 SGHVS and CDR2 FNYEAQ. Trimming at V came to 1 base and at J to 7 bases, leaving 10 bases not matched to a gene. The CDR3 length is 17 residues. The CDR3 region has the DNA TGTGCCAGCAGCTTAGTTGGGTGGGCTAGCGGGGGTAATGAGCAGTTCTTC. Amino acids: CASSLVGWASGGNEQFF.

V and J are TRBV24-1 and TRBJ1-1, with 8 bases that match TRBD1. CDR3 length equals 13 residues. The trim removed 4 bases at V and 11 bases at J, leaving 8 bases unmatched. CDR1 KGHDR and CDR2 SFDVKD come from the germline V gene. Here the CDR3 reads CATSDLTGVGAFF. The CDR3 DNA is TGTGCCACCAGTGACCTGACAGGGGTTGGGGCTTTCTTT.

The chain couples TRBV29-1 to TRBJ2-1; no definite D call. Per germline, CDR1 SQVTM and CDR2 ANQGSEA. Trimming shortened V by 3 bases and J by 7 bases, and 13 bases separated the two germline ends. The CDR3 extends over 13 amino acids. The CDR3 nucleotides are TGCAGCGTTGACGAGCTGGGGATGAATGAGCAGTTCTTC. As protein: CSVDELGMNEQFF.

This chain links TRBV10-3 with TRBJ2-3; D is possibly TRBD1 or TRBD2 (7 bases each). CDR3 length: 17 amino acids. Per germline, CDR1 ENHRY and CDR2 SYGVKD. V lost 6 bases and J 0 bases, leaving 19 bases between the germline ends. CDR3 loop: CAISSEGRGPSTDTQYF. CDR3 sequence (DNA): TGTGCCATCAGCTCCGAGGGGAGGGGGCCAAGCACAGATACGCAGTATTTT.

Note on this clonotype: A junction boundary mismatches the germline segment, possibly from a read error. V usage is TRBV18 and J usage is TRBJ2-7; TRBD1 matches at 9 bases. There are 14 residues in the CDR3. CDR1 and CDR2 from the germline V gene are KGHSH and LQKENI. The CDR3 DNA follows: TGTGCCAGCTCTCCACCGGGACAGGGCGGCGAGCAGTACTTC. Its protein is CASSPPGQGGEQYF.

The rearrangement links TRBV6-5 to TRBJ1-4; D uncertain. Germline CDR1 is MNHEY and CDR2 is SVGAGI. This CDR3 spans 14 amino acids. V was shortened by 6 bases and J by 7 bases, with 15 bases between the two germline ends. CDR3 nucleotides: TGTGCCAGCAGACCCACTAAGGGTGGTGAAAAACTGTTTTTT. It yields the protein CASRPTKGGEKLFF.

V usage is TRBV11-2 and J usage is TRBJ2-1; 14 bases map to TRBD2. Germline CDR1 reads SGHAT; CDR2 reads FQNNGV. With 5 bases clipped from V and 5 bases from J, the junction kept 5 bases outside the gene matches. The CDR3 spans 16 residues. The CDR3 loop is CASSLRLAGGHNEQFF. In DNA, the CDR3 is TGTGCCAGCAGCCTACGACTAGCGGGGGGGCACAATGAGCAGTTCTTC.

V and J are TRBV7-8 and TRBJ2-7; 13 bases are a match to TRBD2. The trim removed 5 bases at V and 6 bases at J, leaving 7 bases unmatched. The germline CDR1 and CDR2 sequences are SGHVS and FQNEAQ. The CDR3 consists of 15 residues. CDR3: CASSAGTSGIGEQYF. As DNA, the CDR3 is TGTGCCAGCAGCGCCGGGACTAGCGGGATCGGCGAGCAGTACTTC.

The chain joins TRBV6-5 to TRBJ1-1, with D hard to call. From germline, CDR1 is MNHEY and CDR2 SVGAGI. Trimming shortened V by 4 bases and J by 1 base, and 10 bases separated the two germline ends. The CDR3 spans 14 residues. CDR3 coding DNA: TGTGCCAGCAGTTGGGCCCAGTCGAACACTGAAGCTTTCTTT. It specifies CASSWAQSNTEAFF.

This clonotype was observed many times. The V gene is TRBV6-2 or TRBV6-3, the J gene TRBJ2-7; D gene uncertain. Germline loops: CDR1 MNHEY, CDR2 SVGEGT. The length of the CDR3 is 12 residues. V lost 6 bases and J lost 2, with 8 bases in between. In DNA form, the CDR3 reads TGTGCCAGCAGCTACCCCCCCTACGAGCAGTACTTC. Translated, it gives CASSYPPYEQYF.

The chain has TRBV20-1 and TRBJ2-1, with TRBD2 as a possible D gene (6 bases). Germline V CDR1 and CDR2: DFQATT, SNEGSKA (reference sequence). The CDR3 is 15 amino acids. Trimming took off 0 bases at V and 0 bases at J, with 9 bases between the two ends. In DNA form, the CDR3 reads TGCAGTGCTAGAGATCGGCGGGGCTCCTACAATGAGCAGTTCTTC. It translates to CSARDRRGSYNEQFF.

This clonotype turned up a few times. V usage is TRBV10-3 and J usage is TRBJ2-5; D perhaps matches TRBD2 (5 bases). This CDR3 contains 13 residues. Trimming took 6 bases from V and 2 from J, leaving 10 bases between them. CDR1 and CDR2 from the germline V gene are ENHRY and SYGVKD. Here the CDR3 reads CAISRTQQETQYF. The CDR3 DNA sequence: TGTGCCATCAGCCGGACTCAACAAGAGACCCAGTACTTC.

The CDR3 here is CASSLLGQGVFSPLHF. For the CDR3, the DNA is TGTGCCAGCAGTTTACTCGGACAGGGAGTATTTTCACCCCTCCACTTT. The chain employs TRBV12-3 or TRBV12-4 and TRBJ1-6; 8 nucleotides match TRBD1. This CDR3 is 16 amino acids long. The ends lost 2 bases at V and 9 bases at J; junction bases unmatched: 9.

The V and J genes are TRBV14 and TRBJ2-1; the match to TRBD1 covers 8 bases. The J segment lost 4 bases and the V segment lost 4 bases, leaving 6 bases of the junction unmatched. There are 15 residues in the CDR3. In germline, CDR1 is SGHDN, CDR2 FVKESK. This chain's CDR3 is CASSPLDRAYNEQFF. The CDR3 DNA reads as TGTGCCAGCAGCCCCTTGGACAGGGCGTACAATGAGCAGTTCTTC.

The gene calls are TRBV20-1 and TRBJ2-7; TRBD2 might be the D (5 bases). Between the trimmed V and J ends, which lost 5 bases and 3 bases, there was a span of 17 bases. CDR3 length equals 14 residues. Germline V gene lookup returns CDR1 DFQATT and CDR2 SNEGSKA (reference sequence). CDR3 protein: CSAFFSTGFYEQYF. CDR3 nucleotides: TGCAGTGCTTTTTTTTCCACGGGGTTCTACGAGCAGTACTTC.

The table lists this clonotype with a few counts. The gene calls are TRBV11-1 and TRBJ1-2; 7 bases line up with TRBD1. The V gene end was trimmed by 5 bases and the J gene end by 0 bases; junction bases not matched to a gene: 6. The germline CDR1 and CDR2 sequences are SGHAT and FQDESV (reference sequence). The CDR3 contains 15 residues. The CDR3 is CASSAQGEANYGYTF. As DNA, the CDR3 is TGTGCCAGCAGCGCTCAGGGGGAAGCTAACTATGGCTACACCTTC.

The CDR3 region has the DNA TGTGCCAGCAGTTACGGGGCGGACTCCTACAATGAGCAGTTCTTC. Translation gives CASSYGADSYNEQFF. J is TRBJ2-1 and V is TRBV6-5; possible D gene TRBD1, 5 bases. The V end was cut by 2 bases, the J end by 0 bases, with 8 bases between. This CDR3 is built from 15 residues. The germline V gene has CDR1 MNHEY and CDR2 SVGAGI.

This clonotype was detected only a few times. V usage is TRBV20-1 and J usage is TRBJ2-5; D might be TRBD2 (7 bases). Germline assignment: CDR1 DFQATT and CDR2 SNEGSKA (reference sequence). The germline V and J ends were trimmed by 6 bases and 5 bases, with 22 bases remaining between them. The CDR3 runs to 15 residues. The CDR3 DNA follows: TGCAGTGCCCCGACCATGGGGGGGGGCGTGGAGACCCAGTACTTC. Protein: CSAPTMGGGVETQYF.

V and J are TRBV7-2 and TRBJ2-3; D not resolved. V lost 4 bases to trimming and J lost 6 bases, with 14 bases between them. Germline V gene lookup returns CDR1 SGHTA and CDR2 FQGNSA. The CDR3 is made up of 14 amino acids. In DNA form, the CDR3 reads TGTGCCAGCAGCTCTAACATGGCCCCGGATACGCAGTATTTT. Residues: CASSSNMAPDTQYF.